The next 15 T cell receptor beta chains were all read from a single sample in a study of patients and donors after allogeneic stem cell transplantation (dated by TCRdb to the early 2020s). The library was produced with RT-PCR. The run used a NextSeq 550. TCRdb cleaned the public reads at Q25 with fastp, built clones with MiXCR and kept in-frame beta chains. Rows with a matching CDR3 protein are joined into one entry that keeps the most common DNA and genes. In this sample the table shows about 400,000 distinct CDR3 sequences, roughly 16% of which occur a single time. Of the sample, around 7.2% falls within the top ten clones. The sample was blood, either unsorted or a sorted T cell fraction (not recorded which). The receptors shown here come from a human donor who was either an allogeneic HSCT recipient or a stem cell or donor lymphocyte infusion donor (not recorded which). It is not recorded whose cells these are; they may come from a transplant donor.

This clonotype was detected only a few times. The CDR3 DNA follows: TGTGCCAGCAGCCTCGGGGCTAGCGGGGGCACACAAGAGACCCAGTACTTC. It yields the protein CASSLGASGGTQETQYF. This chain uses TRBV3-1 with TRBJ2-5; TRBD2 aligns across 10 bases. CDR1 and CDR2 (germline): LGHDT, YNNKEL (reference sequence). Trimming cost V 4 bases and J 2 bases; bases outside gene matches: 10. The CDR3 loop spans 17 amino acids.

This clonotype was observed a few times. The rearrangement joins TRBV24-1 to TRBJ2-3; D uncertain. The CDR3 sequence is 17 residues long. Trimming cost V 0 bases and J 0 bases, with 12 bases left between them. Germline lookup yields CDR1 KGHDR and CDR2 SFDVKD. CDR3 DNA: TGTGCCACCAGTGATTTGCAAGGAGCCGCTAGCACAGATACGCAGTATTTT. Its protein product is CATSDLQGAASTDTQYF.

This clonotype was counted only a few times. The chain combines TRBV5-6 with TRBJ2-7; D is uncertain. CDR3 length: 15 residues. Trimming took 0 bases from V and 3 from J, leaving 13 bases between them. Per germline, CDR1 SGHDT and CDR2 YYEEEE. The CDR3 coding sequence is TGTGCCAGCAGCTTGGGACACCTTGAACTCTACGAGCAGTACTTC. It encodes CASSLGHLELYEQYF. Full variable domain (rest looked up from reference TRBV5-6 and TRBJ2-7): DAGVTQSPTHLIKTRGQQVTLRCSPKSGHDTVSWYQQALGQGPQFIFQYYEEEERQRGNFPDRFSGHQFPNYSSELNVNALLLGDSALYLCASSLGHLELYEQYFGPGTRLTVT.

This clonotype occurred a few times. The chain links TRBV30 to TRBJ2-2, with a tentative D call TRBD2 (6 bases). The V end lost 1 base, the J end lost 5 bases, and 8 bases lay between the germline ends. This CDR3 contains 13 residues. CDR1 is GTSNPN, CDR2 SVGIG, per germline (reference sequence). CDR3 sequence reads: CAWSGGRTGELFF. CDR3 in DNA: TGTGCCTGGAGTGGGGGGAGGACCGGGGAGCTGTTTTTT.

This chain connects TRBV28 to TRBJ2-4, with 8 bases identical to TRBD1. Germline V lookup: CDR1 MDHEN, CDR2 SYDVKM. J lost 3 bases, V lost 6 bases, and 10 bases had no gene match. The CDR3 totals 16 residues. The CDR3 bases are TGTGCCAGCAGCTCTCGGACAGGGTCTGGCAAAAACATTCAGTACTTC. This codes for CASSSRTGSGKNIQYF.

The chain recombines TRBV6-1 with TRBJ2-2, with 8 bases fitting TRBD2. Germline trimming cut 6 bases from V and 1 base from J; bases unmatched to any gene: 4. Germline CDR1 MNHNS, CDR2 SASEGT. This CDR3 comprises 15 residues. The CDR3 DNA reads TGTGCCAGCAGGAAACTAGCGGAGAACACCGGGGAGCTGTTTTTT. This translates into CASRKLAENTGELFF.

This clonotype showed up just a few times. V and J are TRBV5-1 and TRBJ2-5; 9 bases fit TRBD1. This CDR3 contains 17 residues. Germline CDR1 reads SGHRS; CDR2 reads YFSETQ. Losses at the gene ends were 4 bases for V and 4 bases for J; bases not matched to a gene: 14. The CDR3 nucleotides are TGCGCCAGCAGCCTGGACAGTTACAGGGGGCGCGGAGAGACCCAGTACTTC. Translated, it gives CASSLDSYRGRGETQYF.

This clonotype was counted only a few times. The chain recombines TRBV7-2 with TRBJ2-1; TRBD2 matches 11 bases. Germline loops: CDR1 SGHTA, CDR2 FQGNSA. Trimming took 5 bases from V and 4 from J; bases not matched to a gene: 7. The CDR3 sequence is 16 residues long. The CDR3 spells CASSARLAGIYNEQFF. DNA for the CDR3: TGTGCCAGCAGCGCCAGACTAGCGGGGATATACAATGAGCAGTTCTTC.

This clonotype was seen a handful of times. This chain connects TRBV5-1 to TRBJ2-7; D is possibly TRBD1 or TRBD2 (6 bases each). CDR1 SGHRS and CDR2 YFSETQ come from the germline V gene. Trimming took 4 bases from V and 5 from J, leaving 16 bases between them. The CDR3 runs 14 residues. The CDR3 here is CASSPIEGGNEQYF. As DNA, the CDR3 is TGCGCCAGCAGCCCTATCGAAGGGGGGAACGAGCAGTACTTC.

V usage is TRBV4-1 and J usage is TRBJ1-3; D ambiguous. The germline V and J ends were trimmed by 1 base and 8 bases, with 9 bases remaining between them. CDR3 size: 13 residues. Per the germline V gene, CDR1 is MGHRA and CDR2 is YSYEKL. The CDR3 nucleotides are TGCGCCAGCAGCCAAGCGGTGATAGACACCATATATTTT. Translating gives CASSQAVIDTIYF.

This clonotype was observed a handful of times. The chain joins TRBV30 to TRBJ1-2; the match to TRBD1 covers 9 bases. The germline CDR1 and CDR2 sequences are GTSNPN and SVGIG (reference sequence). Losses at the gene ends were 1 base for V and 7 bases for J; bases not matched to a gene: 4. CDR3 length equals 13 residues. This CDR3 reads CAWSGTGAFGYTF. CDR3 bases: TGTGCCTGGAGTGGGACAGGGGCTTTTGGCTACACCTTC. Combining the CDR3 with reference TRBV30 and TRBJ1-2 gives the whole variable domain SQTIHQWPATLVQPVGSPLSLECTVEGTSNPNLYWYRQAAGRGLQLLFYSVGIGQISSEVPQNLSASRPQDRQFILSSKKLLLSDSGFYLCAWSGTGAFGYTFGSGTRLTVV.

This clonotype has only a few counts. The genes are TRBV4-1 and TRBJ2-3; a weak D match, TRBD1 (6 bases). There are 17 residues in the CDR3. Trimming pared 4 bases from V and 6 bases from J, leaving 23 bases between. Germline V gene data show CDR1 as MGHRA and CDR2 as YSYEKL. CDR3 sequence (DNA): TGCGCCAGCAGCCCGGGGTGGCGGACAGAGCAGTGGGATACGCAGTATTTT. Translated: CASSPGWRTEQWDTQYF.

The chain employs TRBV24-1 and TRBJ2-5, with D uncertain. V was shortened by 9 bases and J by 4 bases, with 8 bases between the two germline ends. The germline V gene encodes CDR1 KGHDR and CDR2 SFDVKD. The CDR3 is 11 amino acids. CDR3: CATSYRETQYF. The CDR3 DNA follows: TGTGCCACCTCGTATCGAGAGACCCAGTACTTC.

This chain links TRBV5-1 with TRBJ2-6, with 10 bases that match TRBD1. The ends lost 3 bases at V and 4 bases at J; junction bases unmatched: 7. Germline loops: CDR1 SGHRS, CDR2 YFSETQ. The CDR3 covers 17 residues. The CDR3 DNA follows: TGCGCCAGCAGCTGGGGACAGGGGAGCTCCGGGGCCAACGTCCTGACTTTC. Its translation: CASSWGQGSSGANVLTF.

V gene TRBV5-1 combines with J gene TRBJ2-1; 8 positions match TRBD2. Germline trimming cut 4 bases from V and 5 bases from J; bases unmatched to any gene: 14. The CDR3 covers 17 residues. The germline gives CDR1 SGHRS, CDR2 YFSETQ. DNA for the CDR3: TGCGCCAGCAGCCTGCTTAGAAGAGCGGGAGTTGACAATGAGCAGTTCTTC. Translated: CASSLLRRAGVDNEQFF. Supplemented by reference TRBV5-1 and TRBJ2-1, the full variable domain reads KAGVTQTPRYLIKTRGQQVTLSCSPISGHRSVSWYQQTPGQGLQFLFEYFSETQRNKGNFPGRFSGRQFSNSRSEMNVSTLELGDSALYLCASSLLRRAGVDNEQFFGPGTRLTVL.